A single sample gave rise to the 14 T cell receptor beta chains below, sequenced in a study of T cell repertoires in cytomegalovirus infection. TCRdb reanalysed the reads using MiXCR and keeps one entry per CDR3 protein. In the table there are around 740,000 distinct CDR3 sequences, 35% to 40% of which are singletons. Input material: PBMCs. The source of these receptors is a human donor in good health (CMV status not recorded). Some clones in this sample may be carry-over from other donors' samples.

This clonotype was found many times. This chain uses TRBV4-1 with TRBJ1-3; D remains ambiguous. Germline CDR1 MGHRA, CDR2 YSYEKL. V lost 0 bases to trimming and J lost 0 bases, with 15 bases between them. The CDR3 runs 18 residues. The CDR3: CASSQEFGPGFSGNTIYF. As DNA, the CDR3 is TGCGCCAGCAGCCAAGAATTCGGCCCGGGTTTCTCTGGAAACACCATATATTTT.

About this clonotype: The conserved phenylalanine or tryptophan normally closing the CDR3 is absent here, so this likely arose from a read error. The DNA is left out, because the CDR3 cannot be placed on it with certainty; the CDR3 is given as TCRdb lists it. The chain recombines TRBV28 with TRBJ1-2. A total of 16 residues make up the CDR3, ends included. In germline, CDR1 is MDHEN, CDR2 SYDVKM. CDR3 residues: CASSQGRTIGNYGYTL.

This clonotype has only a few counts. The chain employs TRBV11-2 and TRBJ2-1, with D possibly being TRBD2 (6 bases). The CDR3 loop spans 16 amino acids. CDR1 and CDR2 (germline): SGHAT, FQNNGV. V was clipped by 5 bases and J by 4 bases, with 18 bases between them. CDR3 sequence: CASSALRTTSYNEQFF. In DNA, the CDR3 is TGTGCCAGCAGCGCCCTTCGGACTACTAGTTACAATGAGCAGTTCTTC.

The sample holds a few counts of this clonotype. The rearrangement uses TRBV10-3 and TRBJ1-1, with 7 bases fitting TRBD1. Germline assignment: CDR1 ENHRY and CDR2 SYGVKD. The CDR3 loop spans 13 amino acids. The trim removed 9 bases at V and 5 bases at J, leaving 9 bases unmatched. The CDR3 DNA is TGTGCCATACTCGGGACAGAGGGGACTGAAGCTTTCTTT. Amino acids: CAILGTEGTEAFF.

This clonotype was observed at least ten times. CDR3 sequence: CASCPQGVGNQPQHF. In DNA, the CDR3 is TGTGCCAGCTGCCCACAGGGGGTTGGCAATCAGCCCCAGCATTTT. The chain couples TRBV28 to TRBJ1-5, with 8 bases that match TRBD1. Per germline, CDR1 MDHEN and CDR2 SYDVKM. The ends lost 8 bases at V and 2 bases at J; junction bases unmatched: 8. This CDR3 is built from 15 residues. The entire variable domain, with the rest obtained from reference TRBV28 and TRBJ1-5, is as follows: DVKVTQSSRYLVKRTGEKVFLECVQDMDHENMFWYRQDPGLGLRLIYFSYDVKMKEKGDIPEGYSVSREKKERFSLILESASTNQTSMYLCASCPQGVGNQPQHFGDGTRLSIL.

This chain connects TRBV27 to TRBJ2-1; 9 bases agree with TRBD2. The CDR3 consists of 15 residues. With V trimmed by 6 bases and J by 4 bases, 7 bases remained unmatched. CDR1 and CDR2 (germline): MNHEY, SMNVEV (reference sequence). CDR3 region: CASRNSGRAYNEQFF. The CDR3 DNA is TGTGCCAGCAGAAATAGCGGGAGAGCGTACAATGAGCAGTTCTTC.

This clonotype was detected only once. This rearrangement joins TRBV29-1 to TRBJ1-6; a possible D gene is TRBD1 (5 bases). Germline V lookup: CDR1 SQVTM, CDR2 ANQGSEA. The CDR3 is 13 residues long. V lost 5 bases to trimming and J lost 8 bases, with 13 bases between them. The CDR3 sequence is CSVRLRGDSPLHF. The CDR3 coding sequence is TGCAGCGTTAGGTTGAGGGGTGATTCACCCCTCCACTTT.

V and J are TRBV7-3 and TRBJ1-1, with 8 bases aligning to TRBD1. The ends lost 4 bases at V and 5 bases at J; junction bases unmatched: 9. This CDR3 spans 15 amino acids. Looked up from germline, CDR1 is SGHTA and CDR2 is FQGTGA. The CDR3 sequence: CASSSDREKRTEAFF. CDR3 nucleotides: TGTGCCAGCAGCTCGGACAGGGAAAAGAGGACTGAAGCTTTCTTT.

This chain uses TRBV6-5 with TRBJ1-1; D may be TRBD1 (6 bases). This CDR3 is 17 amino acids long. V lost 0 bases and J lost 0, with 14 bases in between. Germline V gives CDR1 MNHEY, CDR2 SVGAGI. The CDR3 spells CASSYSGGLGVNTEAFF. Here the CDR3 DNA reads TGTGCCAGCAGTTACTCGGGGGGGCTGGGGGTGAACACTGAAGCTTTCTTT.

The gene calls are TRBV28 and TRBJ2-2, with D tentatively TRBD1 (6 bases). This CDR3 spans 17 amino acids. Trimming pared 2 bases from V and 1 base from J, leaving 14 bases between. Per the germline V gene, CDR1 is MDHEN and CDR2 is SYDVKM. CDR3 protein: CASSLGRGILNTGELFF. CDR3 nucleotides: TGTGCCAGCAGTTTAGGCAGGGGTATCTTGAACACCGGGGAGCTGTTTTTT.

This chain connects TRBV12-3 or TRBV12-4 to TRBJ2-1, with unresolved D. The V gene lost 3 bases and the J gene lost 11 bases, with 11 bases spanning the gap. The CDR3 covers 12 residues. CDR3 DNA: TGTGCCAGCAGTTTGTCCCGCCGACAGCAGTTCTTC. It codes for CASSLSRRQQFF.

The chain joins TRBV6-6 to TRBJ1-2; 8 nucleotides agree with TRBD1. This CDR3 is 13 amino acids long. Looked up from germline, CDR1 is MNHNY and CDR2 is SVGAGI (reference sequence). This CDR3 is CSILRQGTYGYTF. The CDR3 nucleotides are TGTTCCATCCTACGACAGGGGACCTATGGCTACACCTTC.

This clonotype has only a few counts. CDR3 sequence (DNA): TGTGCCAGCAGTTTCTATTTTCAGGATGAGCAGTTCTTC. Encoded protein: CASSFYFQDEQFF. The genes are TRBV12-3 or TRBV12-4 and TRBJ2-1, with D hard to call. The CDR3 is 13 amino acids. V lost 3 bases and J 8 bases, leaving 11 bases between the germline ends.

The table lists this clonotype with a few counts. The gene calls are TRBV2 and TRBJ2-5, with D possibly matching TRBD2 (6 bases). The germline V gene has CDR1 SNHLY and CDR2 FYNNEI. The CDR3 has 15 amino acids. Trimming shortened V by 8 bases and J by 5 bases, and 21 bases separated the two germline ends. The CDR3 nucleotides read TGTGCCAGCCCCAGAGCGGGCTTTGGGGTGGAGACCCAGTACTTC. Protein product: CASPRAGFGVETQYF. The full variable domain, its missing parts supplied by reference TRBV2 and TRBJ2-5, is EPEVTQTPSHQVTQMGQEVILRCVPISNHLYFYWYRQILGQKVEFLVSFYNNEISEKSEIFDDQFSVERPDGSNFTLKIRSTKLEDSAMYFCASPRAGFGVETQYFGPGTRLLVL.